One and the same sample provided the 27 T cell receptor beta chains below, sequenced in a study of cytomegalovirus exposure and HLA in healthy donors. Primers included in the PCR were 60 Vbeta and 13 Jbeta primers. TCRdb's table, derived via immunoSEQ multiplex PCR, lists solely in-frame clones and lacks some. The sample yields tens of thousands of clones, 60% to 65% seen once. Sequenced material: PBMCs. Receptors originate from a human donor in good health.

The chain carries TRBV7-9 and TRBJ1-2; the match to TRBD1 covers 8 bases. Trimming cost V 7 bases and J 5 bases; bases outside gene matches: 9. This CDR3 contains 14 residues. CDR1 is SEHNR and CDR2 is FQNEAQ in the germline V gene (reference sequence). CDR3 region: CASTHGTGEYGYTF. DNA of the CDR3: TGTGCCAGCACCCACGGGACAGGAGAATATGGCTACACCTTC.

In the case of this clone: A junction boundary mismatches the germline segment, possibly from a read error. V and J are TRBV30 and TRBJ1-1; 8 bases align to TRBD1. Germline CDR1 GTSNPN, CDR2 SVGIG (reference sequence). The CDR3 contains 12 residues. CDR3 loop: CAWTGWGTEAFF. DNA for the CDR3: TGTGCTTGGACAGGGTGGGGCACTGAAGCTTTCTTT.

The chain employs TRBV6-4 and TRBJ2-3; D possibly corresponds to TRBD2 (6 bases). CDR3 length equals 14 residues. Germline loops: CDR1 MRHNA, CDR2 SNTAGT. Trimming took 6 bases from V and 2 from J, leaving 12 bases between them. The CDR3 region has the DNA TGTGCCAGCAGCCGGGGACTGAACACAGATACGCAGTATTTT. Its translation is CASSRGLNTDTQYF.

The genes are TRBV7-3 and TRBJ2-7, with 8 bases identical to TRBD1. The CDR3 loop spans 15 amino acids. The J segment lost 4 bases and the V segment lost 5 bases, leaving 10 bases of the junction unmatched. The germline V gene encodes CDR1 SGHTA and CDR2 FQGTGA. In DNA, the CDR3 is TGTGCCAGCAGCCTACAGGGGGTAATAGGGTACGAGCAGTACTTC. Translated, it gives CASSLQGVIGYEQYF.

This clone has just a few counts. The rearrangement uses TRBV18 and TRBJ2-3; D is ambiguous. The CDR3 consists of 13 residues. Trimming left V 3 bases short and J 6 bases short, with 10 bases between. Germline loops: CDR1 KGHSH, CDR2 LQKENI. CDR3 residues: CASSPGSGDTQYF. For the CDR3, the DNA is TGTGCCAGCTCACCCGGGTCCGGGGATACGCAGTATTTT.

For the CDR3, the DNA is TGTGCCAGCAGCTCTCGGGTCAAAACAGATACGCAGTATTTT. Amino acids: CASSSRVKTDTQYF. This rearrangement joins TRBV11-2 to TRBJ2-3; D remains ambiguous. The V gene's germline CDR1 is SGHAT and CDR2 FQNNGV. CDR3 length: 14 amino acids. V lost 4 bases and J 3 bases, leaving 11 bases between the germline ends.

The rearrangement uses TRBV14 and TRBJ1-2; no firm D call. Trimming shortened V by 0 bases and J by 5 bases, and 13 bases separated the two germline ends. The CDR3 is 15 residues long. CDR1 is SGHDN and CDR2 is FVKESK in the germline V gene. CDR3 sequence reads: CASSQDPGLLYGYTF. The CDR3 nucleotides read TGTGCCAGCAGCCAAGATCCCGGACTTCTTTATGGCTACACCTTC.

This clone was seen only a few times. The rearrangement joins TRBV2 to TRBJ2-7; 7 bases are a match to TRBD1. With 6 bases clipped from V and 3 bases from J, the junction kept 11 bases outside the gene matches. Germline CDR1 SNHLY, CDR2 FYNNEI. This CDR3 region has 15 residues. CDR3 sequence reads: CASRASGGAGYEQYF. Written as DNA, the CDR3 is TGTGCCAGCAGGGCTTCAGGGGGAGCCGGCTACGAGCAGTACTTC.

The chain carries TRBV19 and TRBJ2-5, with 10 positions matching TRBD2. The CDR3 runs to 15 residues. With 8 bases clipped from V and 5 bases from J, the junction kept 11 bases outside the gene matches. Germline CDR1 LNHDA, CDR2 SQIVND (reference sequence). The CDR3 loop reads CASSDRPGLAETQYF. For the CDR3, the DNA is TGTGCCAGTTCTGACAGACCGGGACTAGCGGAGACCCAGTACTTC.

This clone has a handful of counts. V usage is TRBV5-1 and J usage is TRBJ2-1; D perhaps matches TRBD1 (6 bases). The V and J ends lost 4 bases and 4 bases respectively, with 15 bases between them. CDR3 length: 15 amino acids. Germline CDR1 reads SGHRS; CDR2 reads YFSETQ. CDR3 coding DNA: TGCGCCAGCAGCCTAATGGGGGCGGCTTACAATGAGCAGTTCTTC. It encodes CASSLMGAAYNEQFF.

The chain employs TRBV5-5 and TRBJ1-2; unclear D gene. Germline loops: CDR1 SGHKS, CDR2 YYEKEE (reference sequence). The CDR3 runs to 14 residues. With 7 bases removed from V and 5 bases from J, the gap between germline ends came to 18 bases. CDR3 DNA sequence: TGTGCCAGCGGCCTGGGGTCGGGGTTTTATGGCTACACCTTC. Its protein is CASGLGSGFYGYTF.

This clone came up a few times. This chain connects TRBV21-1 to TRBJ1-5; the table's TRBD1 call for D was not verified on the DNA. TRBV21-1 is an annotated pseudogene. This CDR3 comprises 13 residues. The DNA for the CDR3 is TGTGCCAGCAGCAAATGTGGCCCTCAGCCCCAGCATTTT. This translates into CASSKCGPQPQHF.

The genes are TRBV15 and TRBJ1-1; a possible D gene is TRBD1 (5 bases). Germline CDR1 and CDR2: LNHNV and YYDKDF (reference sequence). CDR3 length: 14 amino acids. V was clipped by 3 bases and J by 0 bases, with 8 bases between them. Here the CDR3 reads CATSSQGLNTEAFF. The CDR3 DNA reads as TGTGCCACCAGCAGTCAGGGTCTGAACACTGAAGCTTTCTTT. Combining the CDR3 with reference TRBV15 and TRBJ1-1 gives the whole variable domain DAMVIQNPRYQVTQFGKPVTLSCSQTLNHNVMYWYQQKSSQAPKLLFHYYDKDFNNEADTPDNFQSRRPNTSFCFLDIRSPGLGDTAMYLCATSSQGLNTEAFFGQGTRLTVV.

The V and J genes are TRBV30 and TRBJ1-6, with 7 bases fitting TRBD1. The germline V gene has CDR1 GTSNPN and CDR2 SVGIG (reference sequence). V shed 5 bases and J 4 bases; nucleotides not matched to a gene: 2. The CDR3 runs to 13 residues. DNA for the CDR3: TGTGCCTGGGAGGGACAGTATAATTCACCCCTCCACTTT. Protein: CAWEGQYNSPLHF.

The rearrangement links TRBV7-8 to TRBJ2-1; D is uncertain. Germline V gene sequence: CDR1 SGHVS, CDR2 FQNEAQ. Trimming took off 8 bases at V and 0 bases at J, with 11 bases between the two ends. This CDR3 has 14 amino acids. CDR3 coding DNA: TGTGCCAGCGAACGCGGAAGCTCCTACAATGAGCAGTTCTTC. As protein: CASERGSSYNEQFF. Combining the CDR3 with reference TRBV7-8 and TRBJ2-1 gives the whole variable domain GAGVSQSPRYKVAKRGQDVALRCDPISGHVSLFWYQQALGQGPEFLTYFQNEAQLDKSGLPSDRFFAERPEGSVSTLKIQRTQQEDSAVYLCASERGSSYNEQFFGPGTRLTVL.

On this clone: The same CDR3 is also encoded by other DNA sequences in this sample. The chain recombines TRBV11-2 with TRBJ1-1; a weak D match, TRBD1 (6 bases). The CDR3 is 13 amino acids. V was shortened by 0 bases and J by 6 bases, with 8 bases between the two germline ends. CDR1 SGHAT and CDR2 FQNNGV come from the germline V gene. CDR3 sequence: CASSLDRGAEAFF. In DNA form, the CDR3 reads TGTGCCAGCAGCTTAGACAGGGGTGCTGAAGCTTTCTTT. The full variable domain, in which reference TRBV11-2 and TRBJ1-1 provide the parts outside the CDR3, is EAGVAQSPRYKIIEKRQSVAFWCNPISGHATLYWYQQILGQGPKLLIQFQNNGVVDDSQLPKDRFSAERLKGVDSTLKIQPAKLEDSAVYLCASSLDRGAEAFFGQGTRLTVV.

The V and J genes are TRBV6-1 and TRBJ1-1, with D possibly being TRBD1 (5 bases). The CDR3 runs 13 residues. Germline V gives CDR1 MNHNS, CDR2 SASEGT. Trimming stripped 3 bases from V and 10 bases from J, with 15 bases between. CDR3 protein: CASSDRGPGGAFF. CDR3 in DNA: TGTGCCAGCAGTGATAGGGGACCGGGGGGAGCTTTCTTT.

This clone was detected only a few times. V is TRBV5-1 and J is TRBJ1-1; D gene uncertain. Trimming took 1 base from V and 2 from J, leaving 9 bases between them. The CDR3 consists of 14 residues. In germline, CDR1 is SGHRS, CDR2 YFSETQ. Written as DNA, the CDR3 is TGCGCCAGCAGCTTGCTGTTGTCTAACACTGAAGCTTTCTTT. Translating gives CASSLLLSNTEAFF.

DNA of the CDR3: TGTGCCAGCAGTCCGGTTTGGAATCAGCCCCAGCATTTT. Translating it yields CASSPVWNQPQHF. The gene calls are TRBV27 and TRBJ1-5; D is unclear. The germline CDR1 and CDR2 sequences are MNHEY and SMNVEV (reference sequence). The CDR3 extends over 13 amino acids. V lost 5 bases and J 4 bases, leaving 9 bases between the germline ends.

Points on this clone: Germline and junction disagree at one end, which may indicate a read error. In the same sample, other DNA sequences code for this CDR3. The rearrangement joins TRBV14 to TRBJ1-6; D unclear. This CDR3 has 15 amino acids. Germline CDR1 and CDR2: SGHDN and FVKESK. CDR3 in amino acids: CASSQDTGYNSPLHF. The CDR3 nucleotides are TGTGCCAGCAGCCAAGACACGGGTTATAATTCCCCCCTCCACTTT.

The chain combines TRBV18 with TRBJ1-4, with D possibly matching TRBD1 (5 bases). V lost 1 base, J lost 7 bases, and 13 bases lay in between. Germline V CDR1 and CDR2: KGHSH, LQKENI. The CDR3 totals 15 residues. The CDR3 is CASSPQGFRGEKLFF. CDR3 DNA: TGTGCCAGCTCACCACAAGGATTTAGGGGTGAAAAACTGTTTTTT.

The rearrangement joins TRBV18 to TRBJ2-3, with a possible D match to TRBD1 (6 bases). Trimming removed 3 bases from V and 2 bases from J, with 12 bases in between. The germline V gene has CDR1 KGHSH and CDR2 LQKENI. The CDR3 runs to 15 residues. The CDR3 loop is CASSPYRDNTDTQYF. The CDR3, as DNA: TGTGCCAGCTCACCTTATCGGGACAACACAGATACGCAGTATTTT.

The gene calls are TRBV5-4 and TRBJ2-5; 8 nucleotides agree with TRBD2. With V trimmed by 4 bases and J by 5 bases, 10 bases remained unmatched. The CDR3 length is 15 residues. Per germline, CDR1 SGHNT and CDR2 YYREEE (reference sequence). CDR3 DNA: TGTGCCAGCAGCCCCACGGCGGGGGGCCGGGAGACCCAGTACTTC. Its protein is CASSPTAGGRETQYF.

This clone has a handful of counts. The rearrangement joins TRBV19 to TRBJ1-4, with D possibly TRBD1 on 6 matching bases. Germline CDR1 is LNHDA and CDR2 is SQIVND (reference sequence). The CDR3 is 15 amino acids. Trimming took 3 bases from V and 2 from J, leaving 10 bases between them. The CDR3 here is CASSIAGDTNEKLFF. For the CDR3, the DNA is TGTGCCAGTAGTATTGCAGGGGATACTAATGAAAAACTGTTTTTT.

The chain couples TRBV9 to TRBJ1-1, with 8 bases identical to TRBD1. The V and J ends lost 6 bases and 1 base, in that order; junction bases with no gene match: 5. Germline values: CDR1 SGDLS, CDR2 YYNGEE. The CDR3 totals 14 residues. The CDR3 DNA follows: TGTGCCAGCACCGCCGGGACAGGGAACACTGAAGCTTTCTTT. This sequence encodes CASTAGTGNTEAFF.

On this clone: At one end, the junction sequence differs from germline, possibly due to a read error. Different DNA sequences within this sample yield the same CDR3. The rearrangement links TRBV4-2 to TRBJ1-4, with D possibly matching TRBD1 (5 bases). Germline V gene sequence: CDR1 LGHNA, CDR2 YNFKEQ. The CDR3 consists of 14 residues. For the CDR3, the DNA is TGTGCCAGCAGCCAAACCGGGGGTAGAGAAAAGCTGTTTTTT. It encodes CASSQTGGREKLFF.

This chain joins TRBV5-6 and TRBJ2-7, with 8 bases aligning to TRBD1. After removal of 7 bases from V and 6 bases from J, the junction contained 15 bases not matched to a gene. The CDR3 extends over 15 amino acids. Germline CDR1 and CDR2: SGHDT and YYEEEE. As DNA, the CDR3 is TGTGCCAGCTATTTAATAGGACAGGGATTAGGCGAGCAGTACTTC. Its protein product is CASYLIGQGLGEQYF.